What follows are 22 T cell receptor beta chains derived from one specimen sequenced in a study of blood T cell repertoires in COVID-19. The data were produced by immunoSEQ multiplex PCR, yet TCRdb's version contains in-frame clones alone and is incomplete. The sample lists roughly 340,000 clones, more than 75% occurring once. What was sequenced was peripheral blood. These receptors all come from a woman under 30 who had recovered from COVID-19.

This rearrangement joins TRBV6-2 or TRBV6-3 to TRBJ1-1, with D maybe TRBD1 (5 bases). Germline lookup yields CDR1 MNHEY and CDR2 SVGEGT. V was clipped by 4 bases and J by 5 bases, with 11 bases between them. This CDR3 comprises 13 residues. CDR3 sequence: CASSSGLRTEAFF. In DNA, the CDR3 is TGTGCCAGCAGTTCAGGGCTTAGGACTGAAGCTTTCTTT.

The chain is built from TRBV5-8 and TRBJ1-5; TRBD1 agrees at 11 bases. Germline values: CDR1 SGHTS, CDR2 YDEGEE. CDR3 length: 15 residues. V shed 3 bases and J 7 bases; nucleotides not matched to a gene: 6. The CDR3 region has the DNA TGTGCCAGCAGCTCCAGGGACAGGGGGTACCAGCCCCAGCATTTT. Encoded protein: CASSSRDRGYQPQHF.

This clone was seen just once. The CDR3 DNA reads TGTGCCAGCAGTTACGGGTACAGGGGGCGCATCTACGAGCAGTACGTC. Its translation: CASSYGYRGRIYEQYV. The chain recombines TRBV6-6 with TRBJ2-7; TRBD1 matches 9 bases. Per germline, CDR1 MNHNY and CDR2 SVGAGI (reference sequence). The CDR3 is made up of 16 amino acids. V shed 2 bases and J 3 bases; nucleotides not matched to a gene: 8.

J is TRBJ1-6 and V is TRBV27; D is undetermined. This CDR3 spans 14 amino acids. Per the germline V gene, CDR1 is MNHEY and CDR2 is SMNVEV (reference sequence). V lost 4 bases to trimming and J lost 9 bases, with 13 bases between them. CDR3 sequence (DNA): TGTGCCAGCAGTTCTCTCGGGGTTCCTTCACCCCTCCACTTT. It specifies CASSSLGVPSPLHF.

The V call is TRBV6-2 or TRBV6-3, the J call TRBJ2-1, with a possible D match to TRBD2 (6 bases). Germline V gene data show CDR1 as MNHEY and CDR2 as SVGEGT. V was cut by 6 bases and J by 5 bases, with 23 bases left in between. The CDR3 has 17 residues. The CDR3 nucleotides are TGTGCCAGCAGCACAGTTATGACTAGTTTGCGCAACAATGAGCAGTTCTTC. It encodes CASSTVMTSLRNNEQFF.

The chain carries TRBV27 and TRBJ2-1; D perhaps matches TRBD2 (6 bases). This CDR3 contains 14 residues. V lost 5 bases to trimming and J lost 6 bases, with 14 bases between them. Germline CDR1 is MNHEY and CDR2 is SMNVEV (reference sequence). The CDR3 here is CASSARVGGNEQFF. CDR3 sequence (DNA): TGTGCCAGCAGTGCCCGAGTGGGGGGCAATGAGCAGTTCTTC.

This chain connects TRBV27 to TRBJ1-5; D gene ambiguous. From germline, CDR1 is MNHEY and CDR2 SMNVEV (reference sequence). Between the trimmed V and J ends, which lost 6 bases and 2 bases, there was a span of 8 bases. The CDR3 is 13 residues long. The CDR3 DNA is TGTGCCAGCAGGCTAGATGGCAATCAGCCCCAGCATTTT. As protein: CASRLDGNQPQHF.

V is TRBV7-2 and J is TRBJ1-2; D not resolved. Per germline, CDR1 SGHTA and CDR2 FQGNSA. V lost 1 base to trimming and J lost 14 bases, with 17 bases between them. The CDR3 consists of 13 residues. CDR3 region: CASSLVGGALGTF. CDR3 coding DNA: TGTGCCAGCAGCTTAGTAGGCGGAGCCCTCGGGACCTTC.

The chain carries TRBV7-8 and TRBJ2-2, with 7 positions matching TRBD1. Germline-derived CDR1 and CDR2 are SGHVS and FQNEAQ. The V segment lost 5 bases and the J segment 3 bases; nucleotides outside the gene matches: 30. CDR3 length: 23 amino acids. As DNA, the CDR3 is TGTGCCAGCAGCCCCCACCCCCGACAGACACCAGACAAAAGGGGGCCAGACACCGGGGAGCTGTTTTTT. It codes for CASSPHPRQTPDKRGPDTGELFF.

The chain joins TRBV5-1 to TRBJ2-1; 15 bases fit TRBD2. CDR3 length: 17 amino acids. V was clipped by 5 bases and J by 4 bases; unmatched bases: 7. The germline CDR1 and CDR2 sequences are SGHRS and YFSETQ. The chain's CDR3 is CASRTGLAGGGYNEQFF. The DNA for the CDR3 is TGCGCCAGCAGAACCGGACTAGCGGGAGGGGGGTACAATGAGCAGTTCTTC.

This chain uses TRBV4-1 with TRBJ2-3; 13 bases agree with TRBD2. Per germline, CDR1 MGHRA and CDR2 YSYEKL. The V segment lost 3 bases and the J segment 0 bases; nucleotides outside the gene matches: 9. The CDR3 is 19 residues long. The CDR3 loop reads CASSHRLAGGGASTDTQYF. For the CDR3, the DNA is TGCGCCAGCAGCCATAGACTAGCGGGAGGAGGGGCTAGCACAGATACGCAGTATTTT.

V and J are TRBV6-5 and TRBJ1-5; 8 nucleotides line up with TRBD1. V was pared by 5 bases and J by 1 base, with 4 bases of the junction left unmatched. The CDR3 totals 15 residues. The germline CDR1 and CDR2 sequences are MNHEY and SVGAGI. The CDR3 sequence is CASSIDRGSNQPQHF. The CDR3 bases are TGTGCCAGCAGTATCGACAGGGGCAGCAATCAGCCCCAGCATTTT.

Points on this clone: The identical CDR3 is also encoded by other nucleotide sequences in the sample. The chain has TRBV19 and TRBJ2-5; D call uncertain. The CDR3 has 13 amino acids. Germline CDR1 and CDR2: LNHDA and SQIVND (reference sequence). Trimming took off 5 bases at V and 2 bases at J, with 9 bases between the two ends. CDR3 sequence reads: CASSPSGQETQYF. In DNA, the CDR3 is TGTGCCAGTAGTCCCTCCGGGCAAGAGACCCAGTACTTC.

The V gene is TRBV5-6, the J gene TRBJ2-1, with 12 nucleotides matching TRBD2. CDR3 length equals 16 residues. V lost 0 bases, J lost 5 bases, and 3 bases stayed unmatched. CDR1 and CDR2 from the germline V gene are SGHDT and YYEEEE. CDR3 sequence reads: CASSLDGLAGNNEQFF. The CDR3 DNA is TGTGCCAGCAGCTTGGACGGACTAGCGGGAAACAATGAGCAGTTCTTC.

The sample holds one count of this clone. This chain links TRBV2 with TRBJ2-3; D gene ambiguous. V lost 3 bases and J lost 4, with 11 bases in between. This CDR3 region has 14 residues. Germline values: CDR1 SNHLY, CDR2 FYNNEI. CDR3 DNA: TGTGCCAGCAGTGACGAGGCTATATCAGATACGCAGTATTTT. It encodes CASSDEAISDTQYF. The complete variable domain, with remaining parts taken from reference TRBV2 and TRBJ2-3, reads EPEVTQTPSHQVTQMGQEVILRCVPISNHLYFYWYRQILGQKVEFLVSFYNNEISEKSEIFDDQFSVERPDGSNFTLKIRSTKLEDSAMYFCASSDEAISDTQYFGPGTRLTVL.

The gene calls are TRBV7-2 and TRBJ2-1, with D possibly matching TRBD2 (5 bases). The length of the CDR3 is 15 residues. V was clipped by 5 bases and J by 4 bases, with 15 bases between them. The germline V gene encodes CDR1 SGHTA and CDR2 FQGNSA. The CDR3 DNA reads TGTGCCAGCAGCCTCCAGCGGAGTGCTTACAATGAGCAGTTCTTC. Its translation is CASSLQRSAYNEQFF.

This chain connects TRBV28 to TRBJ2-2, with TRBD1 matching over 9 bases. CDR1 and CDR2 from the germline V gene are MDHEN and SYDVKM. The CDR3 sequence is 14 residues long. The V segment lost 8 bases and the J segment 3 bases; nucleotides outside the gene matches: 4. The CDR3 region is CASSRDRDTGELFF. The CDR3 DNA follows: TGTGCCAGCTCCCGGGACAGGGACACCGGGGAGCTGTTTTTT.

The V and J genes are TRBV6-5 and TRBJ1-2; 7 bases agree with TRBD1. V trimming: 5 bases; J trimming: 6 bases; junction bases outside the gene matches: 12. CDR3 length: 15 amino acids. The germline V gene has CDR1 MNHEY and CDR2 SVGAGI. Written as DNA, the CDR3 is TGTGCCAGCAGTCGCGTCCGACAGGGAGTTAATGGCTACACCTTC. Amino acids: CASSRVRQGVNGYTF.

V and J are TRBV4-3 and TRBJ2-1, with 10 bases identical to TRBD2. Germline V lookup: CDR1 LGHNA, CDR2 YSLEER. This CDR3 contains 16 residues. J was trimmed by 8 bases and V by 0 bases; bases with no gene match: 7. The CDR3 DNA reads as TGCGCCAGCAGCCAAGAACGACTAGCGGGTGGCCATGAGCAGTTCTTC. This encodes CASSQERLAGGHEQFF.

This clone was detected once. This rearrangement joins TRBV30 to TRBJ2-6, with D unclear. Trimming pared 4 bases from V and 0 bases from J, leaving 10 bases between. Looked up from germline, CDR1 is GTSNPN and CDR2 is SVGIG (reference sequence). The CDR3 extends over 15 amino acids. The CDR3 DNA reads TGTGCCTGGACAATCGGTTCCTCTGGGGCCAACGTCCTGACTTTC. Protein sequence: CAWTIGSSGANVLTF.

CDR3 amino acids: CARSSGTSGRYEQYV. Here the CDR3 DNA reads TGTGCCAGAAGCTCGGGGACTAGCGGGAGATACGAGCAGTACGTC. The rearrangement joins TRBV5-3 to TRBJ2-7, with 14 positions matching TRBD2. TRBV5-3 is designated an ORF whose function remains uncertain. Losses at the gene ends were 3 bases for V and 4 bases for J; bases not matched to a gene: 3. The CDR3 is 15 amino acids.

The rearrangement joins TRBV6-5 to TRBJ2-7, with D unresolved. There are 15 residues in the CDR3. Trimming removed 0 bases from V and 5 bases from J, with 14 bases in between. The V gene's germline CDR1 is MNHEY and CDR2 SVGAGI. CDR3 protein: CASSYSINSVNEQYV. The DNA for the CDR3 is TGTGCCAGCAGTTACTCGATAAATTCGGTCAACGAGCAGTACGTC.